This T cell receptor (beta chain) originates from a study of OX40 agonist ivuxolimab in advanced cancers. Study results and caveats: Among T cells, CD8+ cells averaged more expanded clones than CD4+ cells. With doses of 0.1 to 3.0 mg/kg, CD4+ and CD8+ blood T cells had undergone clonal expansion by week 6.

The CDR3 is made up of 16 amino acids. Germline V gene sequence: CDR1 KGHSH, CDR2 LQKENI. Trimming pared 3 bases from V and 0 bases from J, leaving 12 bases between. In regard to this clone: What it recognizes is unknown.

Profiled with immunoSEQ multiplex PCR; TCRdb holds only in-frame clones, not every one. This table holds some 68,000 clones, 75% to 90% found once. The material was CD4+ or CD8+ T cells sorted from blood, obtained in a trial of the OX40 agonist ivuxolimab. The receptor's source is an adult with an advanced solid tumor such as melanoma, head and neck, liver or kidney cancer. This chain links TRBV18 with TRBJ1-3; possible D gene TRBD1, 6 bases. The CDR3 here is CASSPRGGDSGNTIYF. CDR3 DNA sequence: TGTGCCAGCTCACCGAGAGGGGGGGACTCTGGAAACACCATATATTTT.